This TCR beta chain was observed in a study of control samples from healthy donors and cancer patients. Germline V gene data show CDR1 as SGHTA and CDR2 as FQGNSA. V was cut by 6 bases and J by 6 bases, with 12 bases left in between. The CDR3 is made up of 13 amino acids. Clones were read by immunoSEQ multiplex PCR, and TCRdb kept only the in-frame ones, dropping some. The sample shows fewer than 65,000 clones, about nine tenths of them seen only once. The source material was PBMCs. The chain recombines TRBV7-2 with TRBJ1-5; D is unclear. The sequence derives from a man aged 35 to 55 with colorectal cancer. DNA for the CDR3: TGTGCCAGCAGTTTGGTCATCATTCAGCCCCAGCATTTT. Residues: CASSLVIIQPQHF.